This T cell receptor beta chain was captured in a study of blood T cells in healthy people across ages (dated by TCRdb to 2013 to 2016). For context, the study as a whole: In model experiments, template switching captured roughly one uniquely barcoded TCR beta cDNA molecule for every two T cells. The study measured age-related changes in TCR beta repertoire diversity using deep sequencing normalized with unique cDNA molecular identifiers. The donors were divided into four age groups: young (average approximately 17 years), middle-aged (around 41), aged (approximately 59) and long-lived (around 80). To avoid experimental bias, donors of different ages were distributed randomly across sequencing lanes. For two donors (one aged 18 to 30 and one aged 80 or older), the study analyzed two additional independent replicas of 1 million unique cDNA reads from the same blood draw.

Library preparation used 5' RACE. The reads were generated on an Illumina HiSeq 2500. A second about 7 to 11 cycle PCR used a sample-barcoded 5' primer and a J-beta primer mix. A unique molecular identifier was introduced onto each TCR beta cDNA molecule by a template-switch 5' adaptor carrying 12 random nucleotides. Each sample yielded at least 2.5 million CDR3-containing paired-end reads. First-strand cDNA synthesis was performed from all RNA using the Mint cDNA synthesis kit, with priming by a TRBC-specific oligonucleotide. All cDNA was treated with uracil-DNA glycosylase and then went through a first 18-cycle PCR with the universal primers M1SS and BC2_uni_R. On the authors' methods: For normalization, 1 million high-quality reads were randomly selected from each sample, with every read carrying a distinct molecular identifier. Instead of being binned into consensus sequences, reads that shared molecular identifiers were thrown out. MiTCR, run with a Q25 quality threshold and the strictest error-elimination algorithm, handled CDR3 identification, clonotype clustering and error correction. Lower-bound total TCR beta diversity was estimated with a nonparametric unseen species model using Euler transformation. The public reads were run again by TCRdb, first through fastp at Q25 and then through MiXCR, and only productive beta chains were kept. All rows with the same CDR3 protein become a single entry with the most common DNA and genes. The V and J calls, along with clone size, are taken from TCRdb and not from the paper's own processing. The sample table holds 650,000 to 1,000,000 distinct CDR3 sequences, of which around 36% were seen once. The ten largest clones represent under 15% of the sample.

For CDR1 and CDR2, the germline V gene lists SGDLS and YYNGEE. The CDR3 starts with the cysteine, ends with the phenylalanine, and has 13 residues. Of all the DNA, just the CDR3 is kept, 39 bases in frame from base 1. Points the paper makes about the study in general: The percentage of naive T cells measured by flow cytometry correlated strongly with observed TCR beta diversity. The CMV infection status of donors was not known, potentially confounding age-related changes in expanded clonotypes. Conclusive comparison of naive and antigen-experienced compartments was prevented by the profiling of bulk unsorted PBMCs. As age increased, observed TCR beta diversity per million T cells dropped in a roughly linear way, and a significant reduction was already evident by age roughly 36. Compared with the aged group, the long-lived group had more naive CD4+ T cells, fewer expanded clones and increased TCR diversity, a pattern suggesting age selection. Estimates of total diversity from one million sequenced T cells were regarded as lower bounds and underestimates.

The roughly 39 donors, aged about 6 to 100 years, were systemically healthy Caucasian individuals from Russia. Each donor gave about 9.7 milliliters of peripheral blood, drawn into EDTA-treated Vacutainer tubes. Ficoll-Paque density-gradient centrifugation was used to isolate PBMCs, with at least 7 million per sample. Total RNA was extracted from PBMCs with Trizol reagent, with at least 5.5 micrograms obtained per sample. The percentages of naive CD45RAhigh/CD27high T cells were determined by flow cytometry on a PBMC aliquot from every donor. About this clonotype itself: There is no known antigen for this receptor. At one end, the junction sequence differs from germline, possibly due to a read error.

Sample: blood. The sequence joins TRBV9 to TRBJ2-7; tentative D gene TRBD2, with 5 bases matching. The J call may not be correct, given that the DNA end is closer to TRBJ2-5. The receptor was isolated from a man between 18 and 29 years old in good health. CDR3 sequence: CTSSVVGRETQYF. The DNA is TGTACCAGCAGCGTAGTAGGGAGAGAGACCCAGTACTTC.